In this sample, the clone carrying this T cell receptor beta chain turned up once. Measured with immunoSEQ multiplex PCR; TCRdb has only the in-frame clones, and not every one. In the table there are about 14,000 clones, 85% to 95% of which are singletons. CDR3 size: 19 residues. Germline V gives CDR1 LNHDA, CDR2 SQIVND (reference sequence). The J segment lost 5 bases and the V segment lost 4 bases, leaving 11 bases of the junction unmatched. This entry belongs to a study of B cell selection in AIRE deficiency. Regulatory T cells were sorted as CD4+CD25hiCD127low/negative. This sequence originates from a human donor with AIRE deficiency. The sequencing sample was made of Tregs sorted from PBMCs. V usage is TRBV19 and J usage is TRBJ2-1, with TRBD2 matching over 16 bases. The DNA for the CDR3 is TGTGCCAGTAGTAACAAACGGGGACTAGCGGGAGGGCTCCACAATGAGCAGTTCTTC. Translated: CASSNKRGLAGGLHNEQFF. Full variable domain (missing parts from reference TRBV19 and TRBJ2-1): DGGITQSPKYLFRKEGQNVTLSCEQNLNHDAMYWYRQDPGQGLRLIYYSQIVNDFQKGDIAEGYSVSREKKESFPLTVTSAQKNPTAFYLCASSNKRGLAGGLHNEQFFGPGTRLTVL.